Below, 29 T cell receptor beta chains from the same sample are listed, as sequenced in a study of beta chain features in type 1 diabetes. Reverse transcribing all isolated RNA meant expressed TCRB transcripts were sequenced. Profiling relied on immunoSEQ multiplex PCR, and the TCRdb table lists in-frame clones only, not all of them. The data hold about 620,000 clones, with around a sixth observed a single time. Input material: naive CD4+ T cells from blood. The receptor set was obtained from a man aged 18 to 35 in good health.

The table lists this clone with a few counts. The gene calls are TRBV7-2 and TRBJ2-1; no clear D. Germline CDR1 SGHTA, CDR2 FQGNSA. The CDR3 length is 13 residues. Trimming removed 1 base from V and 7 bases from J, with 8 bases in between. The CDR3, as DNA: TGTGCCAGCAGCTTAGTAAATCGGAATGAGCAGTTCTTC. It yields the protein CASSLVNRNEQFF.

The chain uses TRBV9 and TRBJ2-2; D gene unclear. Trimming removed 4 bases from V and 6 bases from J, with 19 bases in between. The CDR3 has 16 residues. The germline CDR1 and CDR2 sequences are SGDLS and YYNGEE. The CDR3 bases are TGTGCCAGCAGCAGATGGGTAGCCCTCATCCCCGGGGAGCTGTTTTTT. It is translated as CASSRWVALIPGELFF.

The gene calls are TRBV15 and TRBJ2-1, with TRBD1 as a possible D gene (9 bases). This CDR3 has 16 amino acids. Germline lookup yields CDR1 LNHNV and CDR2 YYDKDF (reference sequence). Trimming cost V 1 base and J 7 bases, with 17 bases left between them. The CDR3 region is CATSRGGSGTGNEQFF. In nucleotides, the CDR3 is TGTGCCACCAGCAGAGGCGGTAGCGGGACAGGGAATGAGCAGTTCTTC.

This chain uses TRBV7-2 with TRBJ2-7, with 8 bases that match TRBD1. CDR1 is SGHTA and CDR2 is FQGNSA in the germline V gene. Trimming at V came to 4 bases and at J to 6 bases, leaving 11 bases not matched to a gene. CDR3 size: 15 residues. The CDR3 sequence is CASSSSPRGQGEQYF. DNA for the CDR3: TGTGCCAGCAGCTCATCCCCCAGGGGGCAGGGCGAGCAGTACTTC.

The chain uses TRBV4-3 and TRBJ1-6; D is perhaps TRBD1 (5 bases). V shed 4 bases and J shed 0 bases, with 19 bases lying between them. In germline, CDR1 is LGHNA, CDR2 YSLEER. The CDR3 length is 19 residues. CDR3 region: CASSPGKGSSSSYNSPLHF. The DNA for the CDR3 is TGCGCCAGCAGCCCAGGGAAGGGCAGTAGCAGCTCCTATAATTCACCCCTCCACTTT.

In this sample, this clone turned up a few times. The chain combines TRBV9 with TRBJ1-1; D remains unclear. CDR1 is SGDLS and CDR2 is YYNGEE in the germline V gene. V was clipped by 2 bases and J by 2 bases, with 10 bases between them. This CDR3 comprises 14 residues. CDR3 coding DNA: TGTGCCAGCAGCGTCAGTTGGGCTAACACTGAAGCTTTCTTT. Protein: CASSVSWANTEAFF.

The DNA for the CDR3 is TGTGCCAGTATCTCCCTCCACTTT. Translation: CASISLHF. The chain joins TRBV19 to TRBJ1-6; no clear D gene. V lost 7 bases and J 14 bases, leaving 3 bases between the germline ends. Germline assignment: CDR1 LNHDA and CDR2 SQIVND (reference sequence). The CDR3 extends over 8 amino acids.

This clone showed up just a few times. The CDR3 DNA follows: TGTGCCAGTAGTTCCCCTCGGACTAGCGGGGGAAGCACAGATACGCAGTATTTT. Amino acid sequence: CASSSPRTSGGSTDTQYF. The rearrangement joins TRBV19 to TRBJ2-3; 13 nucleotides agree with TRBD2. This CDR3 comprises 18 residues. The V gene end was trimmed by 5 bases and the J gene end by 0 bases; junction bases not matched to a gene: 8. Germline CDR1 and CDR2: LNHDA and SQIVND (reference sequence).

This clone was observed a few times. The gene calls are TRBV2 and TRBJ1-1; 9 bases fit TRBD1. The CDR3 loop spans 14 amino acids. Trimming cost V 8 bases and J 0 bases; bases outside gene matches: 4. Germline V gives CDR1 SNHLY, CDR2 FYNNEI. The CDR3 spells CASGTGNMNTEAFF. CDR3 DNA: TGTGCCAGCGGGACAGGGAACATGAACACTGAAGCTTTCTTT.

A remark on this clone: The sample has other DNA sequences that encode this CDR3 too. J is TRBJ1-4 and V is TRBV9; tentative D call: TRBD1 (5 bases). Germline CDR1 and CDR2: SGDLS and YYNGEE. This CDR3 spans 15 amino acids. Trimming shortened V by 0 bases and J by 5 bases, and 11 bases separated the two germline ends. CDR3 nucleotides: TGTGCCAGCAGCGTAGGGGGGAGAGGCAATGAAAAACTGTTTTTT. Protein: CASSVGGRGNEKLFF. The whole variable domain, filled in from reference TRBV9 and TRBJ1-4, reads DSGVTQTPKHLITATGQRVTLRCSPRSGDLSVYWYQQSLDQGLQFLIQYYNGEERAKGNILERFSAQQFPDLHSELNLSSLELGDSALYFCASSVGGRGNEKLFFGSGTQLSVL.

This clone has only a few counts. It is unclear where the CDR3 begins or ends on the DNA, so no DNA is shown, and the CDR3 is as TCRdb lists it. This chain connects TRBV5-4 to TRBJ1-1. CDR1 and CDR2 (germline): SGHNT, YYREEE (reference sequence). The CDR3 adds up to 15 amino acids, both ends counted. CDR3 protein: CASSFAFGAGTEAFF.

This clone was seen more than once but under ten times. The chain recombines TRBV14 with TRBJ2-2; possibly TRBD1 for D (6 bases). The CDR3 spans 14 residues. Germline assignment: CDR1 SGHDN and CDR2 FVKESK. Trimming removed 3 bases from V and 4 bases from J, with 9 bases in between. The CDR3 sequence is CASSQQGSTGELFF. The CDR3 nucleotides are TGTGCCAGCAGCCAGCAGGGGAGCACCGGGGAGCTGTTTTTT.

This clone appeared a few times. This chain connects TRBV7-2 to TRBJ2-1; D could derive from TRBD1 or TRBD2 (6 bases each). The V and J ends lost 5 bases and 7 bases respectively, with 30 bases between them. The CDR3 loop spans 19 amino acids. Per the germline V gene, CDR1 is SGHTA and CDR2 is FQGNSA. The CDR3 sequence is CASSTLGGMARQRWNEQFF. The CDR3 nucleotides read TGTGCCAGCAGCACTTTAGGGGGGATGGCGAGACAGCGGTGGAATGAGCAGTTCTTC. Drawing the rest from reference TRBV7-2 and TRBJ2-1, the complete variable domain is GAGVSQSPSNKVTEKGKDVELRCDPISGHTALYWYRQSLGQGLEFLIYFQGNSAPDKSGLPSDRFSAERTGGSVSTLTIQRTQQEDSAVYLCASSTLGGMARQRWNEQFFGPGTRLTVL.

This sequence joins TRBV11-2 and TRBJ1-2; no reliable D call. There are 11 residues in the CDR3. The germline CDR1 and CDR2 sequences are SGHAT and FQNNGV. The germline V and J ends were trimmed by 8 bases and 4 bases, with 8 bases remaining between them. This CDR3 reads CASGRVYGYTF. CDR3 bases: TGTGCCAGCGGAAGGGTCTATGGCTACACCTTC.

The table lists this clone with a few counts. The chain is built from TRBV7-2 and TRBJ2-7, with D unresolved. Deletions cut 3 bases from V and 1 base from J, with 10 bases between. Germline assignment: CDR1 SGHTA and CDR2 FQGNSA. The CDR3 covers 14 residues. CDR3 sequence reads: CASSLWTQSYEQYF. The CDR3 DNA is TGTGCCAGCAGCTTGTGGACCCAATCCTACGAGCAGTACTTC.

The chain is built from TRBV9 and TRBJ1-1; 7 bases agree with TRBD1. Trimming took 4 bases from V and 2 from J; bases not matched to a gene: 5. This CDR3 has 14 amino acids. Looked up from germline, CDR1 is SGDLS and CDR2 is YYNGEE. Here the CDR3 reads CASSKGQLNTEAFF. The DNA for the CDR3 is TGTGCCAGCAGCAAGGGACAGCTAAACACTGAAGCTTTCTTT.

This chain links TRBV5-6 with TRBJ2-3; 9 positions agree with TRBD1. The CDR3 length is 16 residues. The V gene end was trimmed by 5 bases and the J gene end by 0 bases; junction bases not matched to a gene: 7. Per germline, CDR1 SGHDT and CDR2 YYEEEE. The DNA for the CDR3 is TGTGCCAGCAGGTGGGGACAGGGCCTGAGCACAGATACGCAGTATTTT. It is translated as CASRWGQGLSTDTQYF.

This clone was picked up a small number of times. The chain uses TRBV4-1 and TRBJ2-1, with D possibly TRBD2 on 6 matching bases. The CDR3 is made up of 14 amino acids. The germline V gene encodes CDR1 MGHRA and CDR2 YSYEKL. The V end was cut by 4 bases, the J end by 2 bases, with 9 bases between. CDR3 nucleotide sequence: TGCGCCAGCAGCCCAAGGACTACCTACAATGAGCAGTTCTTC. Protein: CASSPRTTYNEQFF.

J is TRBJ2-3 and V is TRBV5-1; 7 bases are a match to TRBD2. The junction had 6 bases not matched to a gene; V was cut back by 4 bases and J by 1 base. Germline CDR1 reads SGHRS; CDR2 reads YFSETQ. CDR3 size: 15 residues. Here the CDR3 reads CASSPFTSGTDTQYF. DNA for the CDR3: TGCGCCAGCAGCCCATTTACTAGCGGCACAGATACGCAGTATTTT.

The V and J genes are TRBV25-1 and TRBJ1-5; D may be TRBD1 (6 bases). Trimming pared 4 bases from V and 4 bases from J, leaving 8 bases between. Germline assignment: CDR1 MGHDK and CDR2 SYGVNS. There are 13 residues in the CDR3. The CDR3 region has the DNA TGTGCCAGCAGTGGAGGGGGGAATCAGCCCCAGCATTTT. Translated: CASSGGGNQPQHF.

This chain connects TRBV10-3 to TRBJ1-2, with TRBD1 matching 9 bases. The CDR3 length is 13 residues. Germline V gene data show CDR1 as ENHRY and CDR2 as SYGVKD. J was trimmed by 10 bases and V by 4 bases; bases with no gene match: 7. The chain's CDR3 is CAISGTGDYSYTF. CDR3 nucleotides: TGTGCCATCAGTGGGACAGGGGACTACTCCTACACCTTC.

This clone has just a few counts. V usage is TRBV5-1 and J usage is TRBJ1-2; 7 bases agree with TRBD1. The CDR3 is made up of 14 amino acids. The ends lost 3 bases at V and 7 bases at J; junction bases unmatched: 9. Germline CDR1 is SGHRS and CDR2 is YFSETQ. CDR3 region: CASSSGTGERGYTF. The CDR3 DNA reads TGCGCCAGCAGCTCCGGAACAGGGGAGCGTGGCTACACCTTC.

This clone was counted a few times. The rearrangement uses TRBV6-1 and TRBJ2-7; 7 nucleotides agree with TRBD1. This CDR3 region has 14 residues. Germline loops: CDR1 MNHNS, CDR2 SASEGT. The V and J ends lost 3 bases and 4 bases, in that order; junction bases with no gene match: 6. CDR3 residues: CASSEGDRVYEQYF. CDR3 coding DNA: TGTGCCAGCAGTGAGGGAGACAGGGTATACGAGCAGTACTTC.

V and J are TRBV23-1 and TRBJ1-6; D remains unclear. TRBV23-1 is identified as an open reading frame with a role that is uncertain. This CDR3 region has 16 residues. V lost 0 bases, J lost 6 bases, and 12 bases lay in between. The chain's CDR3 is CASSQSIKDPNSPLHF. In DNA form, the CDR3 reads TGCGCCAGCAGTCAATCGATCAAGGACCCTAATTCACCCCTCCACTTT.

V and J are TRBV4-1 and TRBJ2-7; TRBD2 matches at 10 bases. Germline CDR1 is MGHRA and CDR2 is YSYEKL. J lost 4 bases, V lost 0 bases, and 15 bases had no gene match. This CDR3 region has 19 residues. CDR3 sequence reads: CASSQELAGPPRSVYEQYF. In DNA form, the CDR3 reads TGCGCCAGCAGCCAAGAACTAGCGGGGCCTCCGAGGTCGGTATACGAGCAGTACTTC.

With regard to this clone: The junction differs from germline at one of its ends, possibly a read error. J is TRBJ1-2 and V is TRBV11-2; D call uncertain. The CDR3 has 15 residues. Looked up from germline, CDR1 is SGHAT and CDR2 is FQNNGV. This chain's CDR3 is CASSSPPTSNHGYTF. DNA of the CDR3: TGTGCCAGCAGCTCCCCCCCCACATCTAACCATGGCTACACCTTC.

CDR3 residues: CASSGRKDRGRTYEQYF. The CDR3 coding sequence is TGTGCCAGTAGTGGAAGAAAGGACAGGGGCCGGACCTACGAGCAGTACTTC. V is TRBV19 and J is TRBJ2-7, with 9 nucleotides matching TRBD1. The germline V gene has CDR1 LNHDA and CDR2 SQIVND (reference sequence). Trimming at V came to 5 bases and at J to 2 bases, leaving 13 bases not matched to a gene. This CDR3 region has 17 residues.

The table lists this clone with a few counts. The chain couples TRBV7-3 to TRBJ2-3; 7 positions agree with TRBD1. The CDR3 totals 14 residues. The trim removed 5 bases at V and 0 bases at J, leaving 2 bases unmatched. CDR1 is SGHTA and CDR2 is FQGTGA in the germline V gene. The CDR3 DNA reads TGTGCCAGCAGCCAGGACAGGAGCACAGATACGCAGTATTTT. The encoded protein is CASSQDRSTDTQYF.

The chain has TRBV9 and TRBJ1-1; no clear D. V was pared by 0 bases and J by 7 bases, with 13 bases between. The germline V gene encodes CDR1 SGDLS and CDR2 YYNGEE. The CDR3 totals 14 residues. The CDR3 protein is CASSVEPSVREAFF. CDR3 nucleotides: TGTGCCAGCAGCGTAGAGCCAAGTGTGCGTGAAGCTTTCTTT.